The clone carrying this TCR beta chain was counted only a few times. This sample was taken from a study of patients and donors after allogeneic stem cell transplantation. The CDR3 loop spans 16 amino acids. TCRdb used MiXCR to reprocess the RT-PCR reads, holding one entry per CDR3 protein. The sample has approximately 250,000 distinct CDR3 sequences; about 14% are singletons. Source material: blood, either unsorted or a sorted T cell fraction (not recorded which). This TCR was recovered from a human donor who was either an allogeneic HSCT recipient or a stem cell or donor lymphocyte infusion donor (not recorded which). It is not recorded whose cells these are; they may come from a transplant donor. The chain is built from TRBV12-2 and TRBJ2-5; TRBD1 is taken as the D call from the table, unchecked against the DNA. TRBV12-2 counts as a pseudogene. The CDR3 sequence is CASRLGGRHLEETQYF. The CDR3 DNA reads TGTGCAAGTCGCTTAGGTGGGCGGCACCTCGAAGAGACCCAGTACTTC.